This T cell receptor (beta chain) derives from a study of T cell responses to AZD1222 COVID-19 vaccine (dated by TCRdb to 2020 to 2022). Background on the whole study: TCR sequencing covered fewer than 250 trial participants: about 210 given two doses of AZD1222 and 26 given two doses of MenACWY control vaccine. Enrollment into the trials was organized by age into subgroups of 18-55, 56-69 and 70-plus years, and those subgroups contained approximately 150, 30 and 60 TCR-sequenced participants, respectively.

According to the germline V gene (reference sequence), CDR1 reads SEHNR and CDR2 reads FQNEAQ. CDR3 length: 13 amino acids, cysteine to phenylalanine. Only the CDR3 DNA is retained, 39 bases long and in frame from the first base. Trimming takes 9 bases off V and 6 bases off J; junction bases not matched to a gene: 5. The CDR3 regions of human TCRbeta chains were subjected to immunosequencing. Regarding the original processing steps: TCRs in the repertoires were compared against a reference library of SARS-CoV-2-specific TCRs that had been generated with the MIRA antigen-specificity platform. Breadth was defined as the fraction of unique TCRs that were SARS-CoV-2-associated, and depth was defined as the fraction of total T cells that were SARS-CoV-2-associated. Using the MIRA data, every spike-specific TCR was mapped to the spike region that the TCR reacted to and assigned to either a CD4 or a CD8 class. Log10-transformed breadth and depth values were compared by one-way ANOVA with Sidak's multiple comparisons tests. Held by TCRdb, this immuneACCESS table contains in-frame sequences only and omits some clones. Under half of the omission traces to an unresolved V gene where checked; the cause of the rest is unknown. For V, J and clone size, that table is used; D and trimming come from the DNA. Present in this sample are 120,000 to 150,000 clones, roughly 90% of which were seen just once. The leading ten clones occupy 1.6% of the sample.

The time point label, read with the paper, signifies: about 28 days (+/-7) after the second vaccine dose. AZD1222 recipients whose second dose came at about 4 weeks and those whose second dose came at about 12 weeks were combined into one group, since spike-specific TCR depth and breadth did not differ between the two schedules. Vaccinee samples were obtained from the UK trials COV001 and COV002, which included a single-blind randomized controlled phase 2/3 trial of AZD1222 (ChAdOx1 nCoV-19) in healthy adults. For TCRbeta chain sequencing, PBMC samples were collected from trial participants at day 0 and at day 28 after the second dose. Points on this clone: Its cognate antigen has yet to be identified. Per-base qualities were not stored, and no clone one base away is much larger.

Results and caveats for the whole study, not just this receptor: Conclusions about previously exposed vaccinees are limited because only 5 or 6 AZD1222 recipients were SARS-CoV-2 seropositive at baseline. Epitopes outside the regions mutated in the B.1.351 and B.1.1.7 variants were reportedly recognized by nearly half of the unique spike-specific TCRs. Participants were mostly white British and included more females than males, and it was suggested by the authors that clonal diversity may have been underestimated. The 56-69-year group was small, and its depth increase did not reach significance, likely because of low power. Because no day 14 peak-response samples were available, the repertoires could be characterized only after the peak T cell response. The whole spike protein was spanned by vaccine-associated CD4 TCRs, and dominant responses were seen in regions 160-218 and 743-854. A significant rise in spike-specific TCR breadth and depth was observed after two AZD1222 doses relative to day 0 and relative to MenACWY recipients.

This sample comprised peripheral blood, obtained 28 days after the second AZD1222 dose. The chain couples TRBV7-9 to TRBJ2-1, and TRBD2 matches 10 of the central bases. The receptor comes from an adult who received the AZD1222 COVID-19 vaccine. The CDR3 corresponds to CASTSGTFNEQFF. The DNA is as follows: TGTGCCAGTACTAGCGGGACCTTCAATGAGCAGTTCTTC.